These 22 T cell receptor beta chains originate from one sample sequenced in a study of a mutant IDH1 vaccine in newly diagnosed glioma. Their antigen targets remain unknown. Profiling relied on immunoSEQ multiplex PCR, and the TCRdb table lists in-frame clones only, not all of them. The sample lists over 50,000 clones, 76% occurring once. Time point meaning: week 47, end of study. Alongside topical imiquimod, each dose of vaccine comprised 300 ug of mutant IDH1 20-mer peptide. The starting material was PBMCs, obtained from a glioma patient whose treatment included an IDH1 peptide vaccine. These receptors all stem from a middle-aged woman with glioma. Some clones in this sample may be carry-over from other donors' samples.

J is TRBJ1-6 and V is TRBV7-9; 7 bases are a match to TRBD1. Germline CDR1 and CDR2: SEHNR and FQNEAQ (reference sequence). After removal of 0 bases from V and 5 bases from J, the junction contained 10 bases not matched to a gene. This CDR3 comprises 18 residues. Here the CDR3 DNA reads TGTGCCAGCAGCTTAGCAAGTCCAGGGGGAGCCCATAATTCACCCCTCCACTTT. The encoded protein is CASSLASPGGAHNSPLHF.

V gene TRBV4-1 combines with J gene TRBJ2-1; D gene ambiguous. CDR1 is MGHRA and CDR2 is YSYEKL in the germline V gene. The V end was cut by 2 bases, the J end by 0 bases, with 5 bases between. The CDR3 spans 14 residues. DNA for the CDR3: TGCGCCAGCAGCCAAACTTTCTCCTACAATGAGCAGTTCTTC. Its protein product is CASSQTFSYNEQFF.

As regards this clone: Germline and junction disagree at one end, which may indicate a read error. This sample includes further DNA sequences coding for the same CDR3. This chain uses TRBV30 with TRBJ1-3; 7 positions agree with TRBD1. Germline lookup yields CDR1 GTSNPN and CDR2 SVGIG (reference sequence). The CDR3 consists of 12 residues. CDR3 sequence reads: CACTRGGNTIYF. CDR3 bases: TGTGCCTGTACCAGGGGGGGAAACACCATATACTTT. The full variable domain, completed using reference TRBV30 and TRBJ1-3, is SQTIHQWPATLVQPVGSPLSLECTVEGTSNPNLYWYRQAAGRGLQLLFYSVGIGQISSEVPQNLSASRPQDRQFILSSKKLLLSDSGFYLCACTRGGNTIYFGEGSWLTVV.

The CDR3 is CSVWRGEAFF. CDR3 nucleotides: TGCAGTGTCTGGAGGGGTGAAGCTTTCTTT. V usage is TRBV20-1 and J usage is TRBJ1-1, with D tentatively TRBD1 (5 bases). CDR3 length equals 10 residues. The V gene's germline CDR1 is DFQATT and CDR2 SNEGSKA (reference sequence). V lost 7 bases, J lost 7 bases, and 10 bases lay in between.

The chain carries TRBV19 and TRBJ2-2; TRBD1 agrees at 10 bases. The germline V gene has CDR1 LNHDA and CDR2 SQIVND (reference sequence). The CDR3 is 14 amino acids. V trimming: 7 bases; J trimming: 5 bases; junction bases outside the gene matches: 4. In DNA, the CDR3 is TGTGCCAGTAAGGGACAGGGGTGGACCGGGGAGCTGTTTTTT. It translates to CASKGQGWTGELFF.

CDR3 in amino acids: CASSSPGAIADTQYF. The CDR3 nucleotides read TGTGCCAGCAGTTCGCCGGGAGCCATCGCGGATACGCAGTATTTT. This chain links TRBV6-5 with TRBJ2-3; the D gene is possibly TRBD2 (6 bases). Looked up from germline, CDR1 is MNHEY and CDR2 is SVGAGI. The V and J ends lost 4 bases and 6 bases respectively, with 17 bases between them. The CDR3 is 15 amino acids.

The rearrangement uses TRBV6-6 and TRBJ1-2; D might be TRBD1 (5 bases). The germline CDR1 and CDR2 sequences are MNHNY and SVGAGI (reference sequence). Trimming cost V 6 bases and J 2 bases, with 16 bases left between them. CDR3 length: 15 residues. The CDR3 coding sequence is TGTGCCAGCAGCCTAGCTGACAGTCAAAACTATGGCTACACCTTC. Amino acids: CASSLADSQNYGYTF.

The gene calls are TRBV6-1 and TRBJ2-5; D remains ambiguous. CDR1 and CDR2 from the germline V gene are MNHNS and SASEGT. The germline V and J ends were trimmed by 4 bases and 3 bases, with 6 bases remaining between them. The CDR3 is made up of 12 amino acids. The CDR3 DNA reads as TGTGCCAGCAGTGGGCTTAAAGAGACCCAGTACTTC. Encoded protein: CASSGLKETQYF.

CDR3 region: CASSIARGPTSYEQYF. The CDR3 nucleotides read TGTGCCAGTAGTATTGCGCGGGGACCTACCTCCTACGAGCAGTACTTC. The V gene is TRBV19, the J gene TRBJ2-7, with D maybe TRBD2 (6 bases). The CDR3 loop spans 16 amino acids. Germline V gives CDR1 LNHDA, CDR2 SQIVND (reference sequence). With 3 bases removed from V and 0 bases from J, the gap between germline ends came to 15 bases.

The J gene is TRBJ1-5, the V gene TRBV19; D ambiguous. This CDR3 spans 12 amino acids. Germline loops: CDR1 LNHDA, CDR2 SQIVND (reference sequence). The V and J ends lost 1 base and 7 bases respectively, with 5 bases between them. The CDR3 nucleotides read TGTGCCAGTAGTATAGGGTCGCAGCCCCAGCATTTT. Translated: CASSIGSQPQHF.

V is TRBV13 and J is TRBJ2-2; 8 bases agree with TRBD1. V was clipped by 5 bases and J by 7 bases; unmatched bases: 6. CDR1 and CDR2 from the germline V gene are PRHDT and FYEKMQ (reference sequence). CDR3 length equals 14 residues. This CDR3 reads CASSPDRGGGELFF. CDR3 in DNA: TGTGCCAGCAGCCCCGACAGGGGCGGCGGGGAGCTGTTTTTT. Based on the CDR3 plus reference TRBV13 and TRBJ2-2, the full variable domain is AAGVIQSPRHLIKEKRETATLKCYPIPRHDTVYWYQQGPGQDPQFLISFYEKMQSDKGSIPDRFSAQQFSDYHSELNMSSLELGDSALYFCASSPDRGGGELFFGEGSRLTVL.

The rearrangement joins TRBV4-1 to TRBJ1-2, with TRBD1 identical over 10 bases. J lost 2 bases, V lost 1 base, and 4 bases had no gene match. Looked up from germline, CDR1 is MGHRA and CDR2 is YSYEKL. This CDR3 is built from 16 residues. The CDR3 here is CASSQVPGQGNYGYTF. The CDR3 nucleotides read TGCGCCAGCAGCCAAGTCCCGGGACAGGGGAACTATGGCTACACCTTC.

There are a few counts of this clone. This chain uses TRBV29-1 with TRBJ1-5, with D hard to call. CDR1 and CDR2 from the germline V gene are SQVTM and ANQGSEA. V was shortened by 4 bases and J by 5 bases, with 12 bases between the two germline ends. The CDR3 sequence is 13 residues long. The CDR3 DNA follows: TGCAGCGTTGGACATAAAGAAGATCAGCCCCAGCATTTT. It specifies CSVGHKEDQPQHF.

The DNA of the CDR3 is TGTGCCAGCACCCGCCGTTGGAATAGCAATCAGCCCCAGCATTTT. This codes for CASTRRWNSNQPQHF. The chain uses TRBV7-2 and TRBJ1-5; the D is unclear. This CDR3 region has 15 residues. Per germline, CDR1 SGHTA and CDR2 FQGNSA. Trimming took 7 bases from V and 0 from J, leaving 13 bases between them. Together with reference TRBV7-2 and TRBJ1-5, the CDR3 gives the full variable domain: GAGVSQSPSNKVTEKGKDVELRCDPISGHTALYWYRQSLGQGLEFLIYFQGNSAPDKSGLPSDRFSAERTGGSVSTLTIQRTQQEDSAVYLCASTRRWNSNQPQHFGDGTRLSIL.

The rearrangement links TRBV27 to TRBJ2-7, with TRBD2 identical over 7 bases. Germline loops: CDR1 MNHEY, CDR2 SMNVEV (reference sequence). CDR3 length: 12 residues. Unmatched junction bases numbered 7, after V lost 5 bases and J lost 9 bases. CDR3 protein: CASSAGLVAQYF. The CDR3 bases are TGTGCCAGCAGTGCTGGACTAGTTGCGCAGTACTTC.

The CDR3 DNA follows: TGTGCCAGCAGTGAAGGGGGTTACCAAGAGACCCAGTACTTC. It specifies CASSEGGYQETQYF. The chain employs TRBV25-1 and TRBJ2-5; either TRBD1 or TRBD2 may fit D (5 bases each). Germline V CDR1 and CDR2: MGHDK, SYGVNS. The CDR3 extends over 14 amino acids. V lost 2 bases, J lost 0 bases, and 7 bases lay in between.

The rearrangement uses TRBV30 and TRBJ2-3, with D unresolved. CDR1 is GTSNPN, CDR2 SVGIG, per germline (reference sequence). The V and J ends lost 1 base and 1 base respectively, with 15 bases between them. This CDR3 has 16 amino acids. Here the CDR3 reads CAWSDLRWAGTDTQYF. The CDR3 DNA sequence: TGTGCCTGGAGTGACCTCAGGTGGGCCGGCACAGATACGCAGTATTTT. The whole variable domain, remainder taken from reference TRBV30 and TRBJ2-3, is SQTIHQWPATLVQPVGSPLSLECTVEGTSNPNLYWYRQAAGRGLQLLFYSVGIGQISSEVPQNLSASRPQDRQFILSSKKLLLSDSGFYLCAWSDLRWAGTDTQYFGPGTRLTVL.

This clone has only a few counts. The rearrangement uses TRBV5-1 and TRBJ1-5; unclear D gene. Germline V gene data show CDR1 as SGHRS and CDR2 as YFSETQ. This CDR3 has 14 amino acids. Trimming removed 0 bases at V and 2 bases at J, with 6 bases between. CDR3 sequence reads: CASSLGGGNQPQHF. The CDR3 DNA reads TGCGCCAGCAGCTTGGGGGGTGGCAATCAGCCCCAGCATTTT.

The chain joins TRBV20-1 to TRBJ1-1; no firm D call. The CDR3 runs 11 residues. V lost 4 bases and J 11 bases, leaving 14 bases between the germline ends. The germline V gene has CDR1 DFQATT and CDR2 SNEGSKA (reference sequence). The CDR3 loop is CSANRLADAFF. CDR3 nucleotide sequence: TGCAGTGCTAACCGTTTGGCGGATGCTTTCTTT.

The rearrangement uses TRBV18 and TRBJ2-3; 7 positions match TRBD2. In germline, CDR1 is KGHSH, CDR2 LQKENI. With 2 bases clipped from V and 1 base from J, the junction kept 3 bases outside the gene matches. The CDR3 consists of 15 residues. The CDR3: CASSPSRGGTDTQYF. The CDR3 bases are TGTGCCAGCTCACCATCCCGGGGGGGCACAGATACGCAGTATTTT.

This clone appeared a few times. The V call is TRBV6-5, the J call TRBJ1-4; tentative D call: TRBD1 (5 bases). Germline-derived CDR1 and CDR2 are MNHEY and SVGAGI. With 2 bases removed from V and 8 bases from J, the gap between germline ends came to 12 bases. CDR3 size: 14 residues. The CDR3 bases are TGTGCCAGCAGTTACGTGGGGACTGGGGAAAAACTGTTTTTT. Translating it yields CASSYVGTGEKLFF.

The chain is built from TRBV7-2 and TRBJ1-2; 10 nucleotides match TRBD1. Germline V gives CDR1 SGHTA, CDR2 FQGNSA. This CDR3 comprises 14 residues. V was clipped by 4 bases and J by 8 bases; unmatched bases: 7. Written as DNA, the CDR3 is TGTGCCAGCAGCTCGGACAGGGGGATGCGGGGCTACACCTTC. Its translation: CASSSDRGMRGYTF.